This is a list of T cell receptor beta chains from one sample in a study of blood T cell repertoires in COVID-19. TCRdb's copy holds only in-frame clones and misses some; the assay was immunoSEQ multiplex PCR. The top ten clones hold 5.5% to 7% of a sample with about 170,000 clones, about 86% of them seen once. Material for sequencing was peripheral blood. The receptor source for this set is a man in his fifties or sixties with active or convalescent COVID-19. The CDR3 runs from the conserved cysteine through the conserved F or W. D genes are given only for firm matches. Clone size is given for some rows only: seen once, a few or many times, or a class if the clone is expanded.

CDR3 | DNA | J | size | V | D
CASSPRGQGNNSPLHF | TGTGCCAGCTCACCAAGGGGACAGGGTAATAATTCACCCCTCCACTTT | TRBJ1-6 | once | TRBV18 | TRBD1
CSLQGGRETQYF | TGCAGCTTGCAGGGGGGTCGAGAGACCCAGTACTTC | TRBJ2-5 | . | TRBV29-1 | .
CASSLAGDGYTF | TGTGCCAGCAGCTTAGCAGGGGATGGCTACACCTTC | TRBJ1-2 | . | TRBV13 | .
CASSLELAAETQYF | TGTGCCAGCAGCTTGGAACTAGCGGCAGAGACCCAGTACTTC | TRBJ2-5 | . | TRBV5-4 | TRBD2
CASSQFLSGRGADTQYF | TGTGCCAGCAGCCAATTTCTTAGCGGGAGGGGAGCAGATACGCAGTATTTT | TRBJ2-3 | . | TRBV3-1/TRBV3-2 | TRBD2
CASSPVSTSGGGSYEQYF | TGTGCCAGCTCACCGGTTTCGACTAGCGGGGGTGGTTCCTACGAGCAGTACTTC | TRBJ2-7 | . | TRBV18 | TRBD2
CASSPGDSRRRGYTF | TGTGCCAGTAGTCCGGGGGACAGTAGAAGACGTGGCTACACCTTC | TRBJ1-2 | . | TRBV19 | TRBD1
CASSYTPSDRGFGYTF | TGTGCCAGCAGTTATACCCCTAGTGACAGGGGGTTTGGCTACACCTTC | TRBJ1-2 | . | TRBV6-5 | TRBD1
CAATLARVPSGTSYNEQFF | TGTGCAGCAACTTTGGCGAGGGTTCCTAGCGGGACCTCCTACAATGAGCAGTTCTTC | TRBJ2-1 | . | TRBV28 | TRBD2
CASSPSLDQPQHF | TGTGCCAGCTCACCGTCCCTAGATCAGCCCCAGCATTTT | TRBJ1-5 | few | TRBV18 | .
CASSQNTGELFF | TGTGCCAGCTCACAGAACACCGGGGAGCTGTTTTTT | TRBJ2-2 | . | TRBV25-1 | .
CASSQRGGSTDTQYF | TGTGCCAGCAGCCAACGGGGCGGGAGTACAGATACGCAGTATTTT | TRBJ2-3 | . | TRBV4-2 | TRBD2
CASSLTSGGLRRGTQYF | TGTGCCAGCAGCTTGACTAGCGGGGGGCTCCGCAGGGGTACGCAGTATTTT | TRBJ2-3 | . | TRBV5-4 | TRBD2
CASSQRDKSAYNSPLHF | TGCGCCAGCAGCCAAAGGGACAAGAGCGCCTATAATTCACCCCTCCACTTT | TRBJ1-6 | . | TRBV4-1 | .
CASTTKAGGELFF | TGTGCCAGCACAACTAAAGCGGGTGGGGAGCTGTTTTTT | TRBJ2-2 | . | TRBV6-5 | .
CASSAIGTSEAFF | TGTGCCAGCAGCGCTATCGGGACATCTGAAGCTTTCTTT | TRBJ1-1 | . | TRBV9 | .
CASSPGQNNQPQHF | TGCGCCAGCAGCCCGGGACAGAACAATCAGCCCCAGCATTTT | TRBJ1-5 | once | TRBV5-1 | TRBD1
CASSLDRANYGYTF | TGCGCCAGCAGCTTGGACAGGGCTAACTATGGCTACACCTTC | TRBJ1-2 | . | TRBV5-1 | .
CASSPDRGQTYEQYF | TGTGCCAGCAGCCCGGACAGGGGGCAAACCTACGAGCAGTACTTC | TRBJ2-7 | . | TRBV7-9 | TRBD1
CASSSRQVLYNEQFF | TGTGCCAGCAGCTCCCGACAGGTCTTATACAATGAGCAGTTCTTC | TRBJ2-1 | . | TRBV7-6 | .
CATSDTTGALYEQYF | TGTGCCACCAGTGATACGACAGGGGCACTCTACGAGCAGTACTTC | TRBJ2-7 | . | TRBV24-1 | TRBD1
CASSPLAGGETQYF | TGTGCCAGCTCACCTCTAGCGGGAGGGGAGACCCAGTACTTC | TRBJ2-5 | . | TRBV18 | TRBD2
CASNRNTEAFF | TGTGCCAGTAACAGGAACACTGAAGCTTTCTTT | TRBJ1-1 | . | TRBV19 | .
CASSQTGTGIETQYF | TGTGCCAGCAGCCAGACAGGGACGGGTATCGAGACCCAGTACTTC | TRBJ2-5 | . | TRBV7-6 | TRBD1
CASSDPRGQGLETQYF | TGTGCCAGTAGCGATCCTCGTGGACAGGGTCTAGAGACCCAGTACTTC | TRBJ2-5 | . | TRBV19 | TRBD1
CASSQVRGWNEKLFF | TGCGCCAGCAGCCAAGTCAGGGGGTGGAATGAAAAACTGTTTTTT | TRBJ1-4 | . | TRBV4-3 | TRBD1
CASSLEPGRAFF | TGTGCCAGCAGCTTAGAGCCGGGGAGAGCTTTCTTT | TRBJ1-1 | . | TRBV11-2 | .
CASSPPLQGSSYEQYF | TGTGCCAGCTCACCACCGTTACAGGGGAGCTCCTACGAGCAGTACTTC | TRBJ2-7 | . | TRBV18 | TRBD1
CASSYGRQGRSEAFF | TGTGCCAGCAGTTACGGTCGACAGGGGAGGTCTGAAGCTTTCTTT | TRBJ1-1 | once | TRBV6-5 | TRBD1
CASSFKGDNYGYTF | TGTGCCAGCAGCTTTAAGGGGGATAACTATGGCTACACCTTC | TRBJ1-2 | many | TRBV7-2 | .
CASQTSGGGYNEQFF | TGTGCCAGCCAGACTAGCGGGGGTGGTTACAATGAGCAGTTCTTC | TRBJ2-1 | . | TRBV2 | TRBD2
CASSLRTGVTGELFF | TGTGCCAGCAGCCTACGGACAGGGGTCACTGGGGAGCTGTTTTTT | TRBJ2-2 | . | TRBV11-3 | TRBD1
CASSSPGGYNYGYTF | TGTGCCAGCAGTTCCCCAGGGGGCTATAACTATGGCTACACCTTC | TRBJ1-2 | . | TRBV28 | TRBD1
CASSQHLAGVDVAKNIQYF | TGCGCCAGCAGCCAACATCTAGCGGGGGTAGATGTAGCCAAAAACATTCAGTACTTC | TRBJ2-4 | . | TRBV4-1 | TRBD2
CASSQDGRTQYF | TGCGCCAGCAGCCAAGATGGCCGCACGCAGTATTTT | TRBJ2-3 | . | TRBV4-1 | .
CASSYSILTGVFF | TGTGCCAGCAGTTACTCGATTCTTACCGGGGTGTTCTTC | TRBJ2-1 | . | TRBV6-2/TRBV6-3 | .
CASSQVGQPEQYF | TGTGCCAGCAGCCAAGTCGGACAGCCCGAGCAGTACTTC | TRBJ2-7 | once | TRBV14 | .